This passage covers 19 T cell receptor beta chains from one sample sequenced in a study of T cells after yellow fever vaccination (dated 2019 in TCRdb). The method was 5' RACE. The data were produced on an Illumina HiSeq 2500. TCRdb redid the processing of the public reads, applying fastp at Q25 and MiXCR, and retained in-frame beta chains. Each CDR3 protein appears once, grouped with its most common genes and DNA. This sample gives a few hundred thousand distinct CDR3 sequences in total; around 7% of them show up just once. The ten largest clones capture roughly a sixth of the sample. The treatment or condition label, read with the paper, signifies: live attenuated yellow fever vaccine strain. Source: PBMCs, taken about 49 days after the first yellow fever vaccination. The receptors shown here come from a man between 18 and 35 years old who received the YFV17D yellow fever vaccine.

With respect to this clonotype: Since a much larger clone is just one base distant, this may be a read error. The chain recombines TRBV6-5 with TRBJ1-1; D not resolved. This CDR3 comprises 15 residues. The germline CDR1 and CDR2 sequences are MNHEY and SVGAGI. CDR3 in DNA: TGTGTCAGCAGTTTCCGGAGGTCGGTGGGCACTGAAGCTTTCTTT. Its protein is CVSSFRRSVGTEAFF.

The rearrangement links TRBV7-2 to TRBJ2-5; 10 bases map to TRBD2. The CDR3 spans 14 residues. V shed 8 bases, J shed 1 base, and the junction held 4 bases outside the gene matches. Germline loops: CDR1 SGHTA, CDR2 FQGNSA. The CDR3 sequence is CASEIAGGQETQYF. As DNA, the CDR3 is TGTGCCAGCGAAATAGCGGGGGGCCAAGAGACCCAGTACTTC.

This clonotype was found a few times. This rearrangement joins TRBV2 to TRBJ2-7, with unresolved D. This CDR3 is 11 amino acids long. The V end was cut by 0 bases, the J end by 4 bases, with 1 base between. Germline V CDR1 and CDR2: SNHLY, FYNNEI. The CDR3 loop reads CASSEAYEQYV. CDR3 bases: TGTGCCAGCAGTGAAGCATACGAGCAGTACGTC.

In its sample, this clonotype was seen a few times. The chain is built from TRBV20-1 and TRBJ2-4; D may be TRBD2 (6 bases). V lost 6 bases and J 11 bases, leaving 11 bases between the germline ends. Looked up from germline, CDR1 is DFQATT and CDR2 is SNEGSKA (reference sequence). This CDR3 spans 10 amino acids. DNA for the CDR3: TGCAGTGCCCCGACGGGGGTTCAGTACTTC. It codes for CSAPTGVQYF.

The chain combines TRBV12-3 or TRBV12-4 with TRBJ2-2, with a tentative D call TRBD2 (7 bases). The CDR3 loop spans 13 amino acids. V dropped 8 bases and J dropped 7 bases, with 14 bases sitting between them. CDR3 sequence: CASGGGWIGELFF. The CDR3 DNA reads as TGTGCCAGCGGGGGGGGCTGGATCGGGGAGCTGTTTTTT.

This clonotype was seen a few times. The CDR3 coding sequence is TGTGCCAGCCGTTCCGGGACTAGTCAAATGATCGGTGGGGAGCAGTTCTTC. Protein: CASRSGTSQMIGGEQFF. The chain is built from TRBV6-5 and TRBJ2-1, with 8 nucleotides matching TRBD2. The length of the CDR3 is 17 residues. Unmatched junction bases numbered 22, after V lost 8 bases and J lost 10 bases. The germline gives CDR1 MNHEY, CDR2 SVGAGI.

The rearrangement joins TRBV30 to TRBJ2-3; a weak D match, TRBD2 (5 bases). Germline loops: CDR1 GTSNPN, CDR2 SVGIG (reference sequence). The CDR3 has 11 amino acids. Trimming pared 3 bases from V and 4 bases from J, leaving 5 bases between. In DNA form, the CDR3 reads TGTGCCTGGAGCGGGGCAGATACGCAGTATTTT. This codes for CAWSGADTQYF.

This clonotype has just a few counts. The chain is built from TRBV7-8 and TRBJ2-5; D might be TRBD2 (5 bases). Germline CDR1 is SGHVS and CDR2 is FQNEAQ. V was trimmed by 0 bases and J by 3 bases, leaving 17 bases between them. CDR3 length: 17 amino acids. CDR3 sequence reads: CASSLAHRRRKEETQYF. CDR3 DNA sequence: TGTGCCAGCAGCTTAGCGCATAGACGGAGGAAGGAAGAGACCCAGTACTTC.

This clonotype showed up just a few times. This chain connects TRBV12-3 or TRBV12-4 to TRBJ1-5, with TRBD1 matching 9 bases. The CDR3 has 14 residues. J was trimmed by 7 bases and V by 5 bases; bases with no gene match: 6. The CDR3 is CASSITGGGQPQHF. For the CDR3, the DNA is TGTGCCAGCAGTATAACAGGGGGCGGACAGCCCCAGCATTTT.

The chain employs TRBV20-1 and TRBJ1-2, with no clear D. Between the trimmed V and J ends, which lost 1 base and 2 bases, there was a span of 11 bases. The CDR3 loop spans 14 amino acids. The germline V gene encodes CDR1 DFQATT and CDR2 SNEGSKA (reference sequence). This chain's CDR3 is CSARVERANYGYTF. The DNA for the CDR3 is TGCAGTGCTAGAGTTGAAAGGGCGAACTATGGCTACACCTTC.

This clonotype showed up many times. This chain joins TRBV4-1 and TRBJ2-6; D call uncertain. Germline loops: CDR1 MGHRA, CDR2 YSYEKL. The CDR3 extends over 13 amino acids. Trimming removed 5 bases at V and 11 bases at J, with 13 bases between. As DNA, the CDR3 is TGCGCCAGCAGCTACACAAGAACGGACGTCCTGACTTTC. It yields the protein CASSYTRTDVLTF.

This chain joins TRBV12-3 or TRBV12-4 and TRBJ1-5; D not certain. Trimming cost V 3 bases and J 10 bases, with 7 bases left between them. There are 11 residues in the CDR3. The DNA for the CDR3 is TGTGCCAGCAGTTTGGGATTTCCCCAGCATTTT. Amino acids: CASSLGFPQHF.

This clonotype was seen only a few times. The V and J genes are TRBV29-1 and TRBJ2-1, with D perhaps matching TRBD2 (5 bases). V lost 4 bases, J lost 0 bases, and 7 bases lay in between. CDR1 and CDR2 from the germline V gene are SQVTM and ANQGSEA. CDR3 length equals 13 residues. The CDR3 spells CSVGGDSYNEQFF. CDR3 in DNA: TGCAGCGTTGGGGGAGACTCCTACAATGAGCAGTTCTTC.

This clonotype was recorded many times. This rearrangement joins TRBV12-3 or TRBV12-4 to TRBJ1-5, with TRBD1 matching over 10 bases. This CDR3 region has 16 residues. J lost 6 bases, V lost 5 bases, and 10 bases had no gene match. Here the CDR3 reads CASSPLGTGVSQPQHF. CDR3 nucleotides: TGTGCCAGCAGTCCATTGGGGACAGGGGTAAGTCAGCCCCAGCATTTT.

This clonotype appeared a few times. The rearrangement joins TRBV20-1 to TRBJ2-1; 15 bases are shared with TRBD2. The CDR3 covers 18 residues. V trimming: 5 bases; J trimming: 4 bases; junction bases outside the gene matches: 12. Germline V CDR1 and CDR2: DFQATT, SNEGSKA (reference sequence). CDR3 DNA: TGCAGTGCTTACTTTGGACTAGCGGGGGGGCCATATTACAATGAGCAGTTCTTC. This translates into CSAYFGLAGGPYYNEQFF.

This clonotype has more than one count but fewer than ten. J is TRBJ2-6 and V is TRBV5-1; 7 bases match TRBD1. J was trimmed by 1 base and V by 4 bases; bases with no gene match: 11. The CDR3 consists of 18 residues. Germline assignment: CDR1 SGHRS and CDR2 YFSETQ. This CDR3 reads CASSPRQGSWSGANVLTF. As DNA, the CDR3 is TGCGCCAGCAGCCCCCGACAGGGCTCGTGGTCTGGGGCCAACGTCCTGACTTTC.

This clonotype was found many times. The rearrangement joins TRBV6-6 to TRBJ1-1, with D possibly being TRBD1 (6 bases). The CDR3 has 13 residues. CDR1 is MNHNY and CDR2 is SVGAGI in the germline V gene (reference sequence). V was trimmed by 4 bases and J by 5 bases, leaving 11 bases between them. CDR3 region: CASSLGALTEAFF. In DNA, the CDR3 is TGTGCCAGCAGTTTGGGGGCGTTGACTGAAGCTTTCTTT.

In regard to this clonotype: Mismatch with germline at one junction end may stem from a read error. This chain joins TRBV6-2 or TRBV6-3 and TRBJ2-1; TRBD2 is a possible D gene (5 bases). Germline loops: CDR1 MNHEY, CDR2 SVGEGT. The CDR3 extends over 9 amino acids. The CDR3 reads CTGVNEQFF. As DNA, the CDR3 is TGCACCGGGGTCAATGAGCAGTTCTTC.

This clonotype was observed a few times. The chain recombines TRBV5-1 with TRBJ2-3; D may be TRBD1 or TRBD2 (6 bases each). CDR1 and CDR2 (germline): SGHRS, YFSETQ. CDR3 length: 14 residues. Trimming cost V 1 base and J 5 bases, with 11 bases left between them. The CDR3 region has the DNA TGCGCCAGCAGCTTGAGCAGGGGAGGAGATACGCAGTATTTT. It translates to CASSLSRGGDTQYF.